Here is one TCR beta chain with its context. The data originate from a study of long-term antiretroviral therapy in people with HIV. The CDR3 is 13 amino acids. Germline CDR1 is SGHRS and CDR2 is YFSETQ. V dropped 2 bases and J dropped 3 bases, with 6 bases sitting between them. At survey level, the immunoSEQ assay was run in its v3.0 version. TCRdb's copy holds only in-frame clones and misses some; the assay was immunoSEQ multiplex PCR. The profile covers some 24,000 clones, with approximately 81% appearing a single time and approximately 16% taken by the ten largest. Sequenced material: unsorted PBMCs, taken at the start of antiretroviral therapy, before treatment. The receptor's source is a woman aged 18-35 years with HIV. The chain combines TRBV5-1 with TRBJ1-3; D unclear. The CDR3 sequence: CASSLQYGNTIYF. CDR3 nucleotide sequence: TGCGCCAGCAGCTTACAGTATGGAAACACCATATATTTT. Full variable domain (rest looked up from reference TRBV5-1 and TRBJ1-3): KAGVTQTPRYLIKTRGQQVTLSCSPISGHRSVSWYQQTPGQGLQFLFEYFSETQRNKGNFPGRFSGRQFSNSRSEMNVSTLELGDSALYLCASSLQYGNTIYFGEGSWLTVV.